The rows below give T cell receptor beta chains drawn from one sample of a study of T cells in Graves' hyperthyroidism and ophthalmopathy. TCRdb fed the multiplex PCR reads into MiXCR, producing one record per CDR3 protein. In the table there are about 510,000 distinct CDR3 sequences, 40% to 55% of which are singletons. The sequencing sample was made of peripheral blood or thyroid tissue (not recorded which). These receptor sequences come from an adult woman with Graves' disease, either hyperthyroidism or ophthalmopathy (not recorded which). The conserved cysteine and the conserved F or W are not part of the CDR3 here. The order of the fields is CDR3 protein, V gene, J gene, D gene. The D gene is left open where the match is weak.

CDR3: ASRADRGANYGYT; V: TRBV2; J: TRBJ1-2; D: TRBD1
CDR3: ASSLTLLRAF; V: TRBV12-3/TRBV12-4; J: TRBJ1-1; D: NA
CDR3: ASSYRQGVKTQY; V: TRBV6-2/TRBV6-3; J: TRBJ2-5; D: NA
CDR3: SAREGTGGDGYT; V: TRBV20-1; J: TRBJ1-2; D: TRBD1
CDR3: ASGTSLTSGANVLT; V: TRBV2; J: TRBJ2-6; D: NA
CDR3: ASSVAQDPMNTEAF; V: TRBV9; J: TRBJ1-1; D: NA
CDR3: ATSTWGVNQPQH; V: TRBV15; J: TRBJ1-5; D: NA
CDR3: SARDTETQY; V: TRBV20-1; J: TRBJ2-5; D: NA
CDR3: ASSVGASNQPQH; V: TRBV9; J: TRBJ1-5; D: NA
CDR3: ASSEEPTGGAGGQETQY; V: TRBV6-1; J: TRBJ2-5; D: NA
CDR3: SAAPNSAALEETQY; V: TRBV29-1; J: TRBJ2-5; D: NA
CDR3: ASSLGQSLNEAF; V: TRBV7-9; J: TRBJ1-1; D: NA
CDR3: ASSEEGESTGELF; V: TRBV6-4; J: TRBJ2-2; D: NA
CDR3: ASSLQGVAQPQH; V: TRBV19; J: TRBJ1-5; D: TRBD1
CDR3: ATSRSPVVATNEKLF; V: TRBV15; J: TRBJ1-4; D: NA
CDR3: ASSLSSSGSSYEQY; V: TRBV7-2; J: TRBJ2-7; D: TRBD2
CDR3: ASSLWSGYGYT; V: TRBV13; J: TRBJ1-2; D: NA
CDR3: ASSLRFTGELF; V: TRBV19; J: TRBJ2-2; D: NA
CDR3: ASAGAQETQY; V: TRBV6-6; J: TRBJ2-5; D: NA
CDR3: ASSTGTSAEAF; V: TRBV5-1; J: TRBJ1-1; D: NA
CDR3: SVLGAQGRIGTEAF; V: TRBV29-1; J: TRBJ1-1; D: NA
CDR3: SVEAETGANVLT; V: TRBV29-1; J: TRBJ2-6; D: NA
CDR3: SARDPRAGRPPLH; V: TRBV20-1; J: TRBJ1-6; D: NA
CDR3: ASSLRGAYEQY; V: TRBV11-2; J: NA; D: NA
CDR3: SVRTYQNTEAF; V: TRBV29-1; J: TRBJ1-1; D: NA
CDR3: ASTPSGTIPYEQY; V: TRBV7-9; J: TRBJ2-7; D: NA
CDR3: AIGEYSNQPQY; V: TRBV10-3; J: TRBJ2-5; D: NA
CDR3: ASSPTVGAPQH; V: TRBV11-2; J: TRBJ1-5; D: NA
CDR3: ASTPGGPGTEAF; V: TRBV7-9; J: TRBJ1-1; D: NA
CDR3: SVADRDFNEKLF; V: TRBV29-1; J: TRBJ1-4; D: NA
CDR3: ASSEVGTGYGYT; V: TRBV7-9; J: TRBJ1-2; D: NA
CDR3: SAGRGPNEKLF; V: TRBV20-1; J: TRBJ1-4; D: NA
CDR3: SVGEGGGQPQY; V: TRBV29-1; J: TRBJ2-5; D: TRBD2
CDR3: ASSPQGWGTEA; V: TRBV7-2; J: TRBJ2-6; D: TRBD1
CDR3: SVQVATTGELF; V: TRBV29-1; J: TRBJ2-2; D: NA
CDR3: ASSSPGRPEAF; V: TRBV10-1; J: TRBJ1-1; D: NA
CDR3: ASRNIQEGGNQPQH; V: TRBV19; J: TRBJ1-5; D: NA
CDR3: SASRAGPGYEQY; V: TRBV20-1; J: TRBJ2-7; D: NA
CDR3: ASSFPGQSYEQY; V: TRBV7-8; J: TRBJ2-7; D: NA
CDR3: ASSLGGDRAFT; V: TRBV28; J: TRBJ1-2; D: TRBD1
CDR3: ASSQTSGSLTGELF; V: TRBV7-3; J: TRBJ2-2; D: TRBD2